This TCR beta chain was observed in a study of T cell repertoires in cytomegalovirus infection. Study context: Matching HLA type and CMV infection were both indicated by public TCR beta signatures.

This clonotype was detected a few times. What it binds is not known. The CDR3 consists of 16 residues. The V end lost 5 bases, the J end lost 0 bases, and 14 bases lay between the germline ends. Germline CDR1 is ENHRY and CDR2 is SYGVKD. One entry per CDR3 protein, called by TCRdb with MiXCR from the reads. The sample includes around 540,000 distinct CDR3 sequences, around 30% seen only once; the top ten take roughly 16%. The sequence came from a human donor in good health (CMV status not recorded). Some clones in this sample may be carry-over from other donors' samples. The chain carries TRBV10-3 and TRBJ2-1; D remains unclear. Sequencing was performed on cultured PBMCs, taken from culture after CMV antigen stimulation. The CDR3 here is CAISIDRLSSYNEQFF. The DNA for the CDR3 is TGTGCCATCAGTATCGACCGTCTTAGCTCCTACAATGAGCAGTTCTTC.